Listed here is a single TCR beta chain. Its cognate antigen is unknown. The sample belongs to a study of CXCR3-negative and CXCR3-positive naive CD8 T cells. Study observations and caveats: TRBV-TRBJ usage was alike in naive CXCR3-negative and CXCR3-positive cells but differed in memory cells. The study found CXCR3 expression partially decreased after cryopreservation and ran most assays on fresh PBMCs.

Definition of naive CD8+ T cells rested on a CD45RO-CCR7+CD27+CD95- profile. Germline assignment: CDR1 SQVTM and CDR2 ANQGSEA. CDR3 length: 17 residues. UMI-labeled 5' RACE TRB cDNA libraries were prepared from the cells. Using the 5' RACE reads, TCRdb records one entry per CDR3 protein without DNA. The sample includes some 66,000 distinct CDR3 sequences. This TCR came from a human donor in good health. Some clones in this sample may be carry-over from other donors' samples. Sequenced input: naive CXCR3- CD8+ T cells from blood. Subset specified: CD45RO-CCR7+CD27+CD95- naive CD8+ T cells lacking CXCR3 (TNR3-). The rearrangement links TRBV29-1 to TRBJ2-2; the D call of TRBD2 rests on TCRdb alone, since no DNA is present to check it. CDR3: CSVEDMSGEEVTGELFF.